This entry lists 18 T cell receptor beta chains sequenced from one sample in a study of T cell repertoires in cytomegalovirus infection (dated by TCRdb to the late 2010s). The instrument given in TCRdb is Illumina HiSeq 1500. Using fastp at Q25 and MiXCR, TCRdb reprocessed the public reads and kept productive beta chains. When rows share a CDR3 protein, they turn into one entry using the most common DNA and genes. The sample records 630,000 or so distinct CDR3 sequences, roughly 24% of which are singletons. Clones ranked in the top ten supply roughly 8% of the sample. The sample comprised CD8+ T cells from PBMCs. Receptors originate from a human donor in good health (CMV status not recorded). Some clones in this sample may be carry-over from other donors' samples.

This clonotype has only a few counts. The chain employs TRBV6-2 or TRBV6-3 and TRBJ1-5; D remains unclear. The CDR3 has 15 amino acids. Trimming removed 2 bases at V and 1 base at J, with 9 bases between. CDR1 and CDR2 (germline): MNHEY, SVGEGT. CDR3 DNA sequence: TGTGCCAGCAGTTACATGTTGGGGAGCAATCAGCCCCAGCATTTT. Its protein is CASSYMLGSNQPQHF.

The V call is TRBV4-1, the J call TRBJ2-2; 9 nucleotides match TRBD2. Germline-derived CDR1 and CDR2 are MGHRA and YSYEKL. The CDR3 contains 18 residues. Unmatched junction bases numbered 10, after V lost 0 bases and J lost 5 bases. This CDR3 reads CASSQDSAGGRGTGELFF. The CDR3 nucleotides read TGCGCCAGCAGCCAAGATTCAGCGGGGGGTCGAGGGACCGGGGAGCTGTTTTTT.

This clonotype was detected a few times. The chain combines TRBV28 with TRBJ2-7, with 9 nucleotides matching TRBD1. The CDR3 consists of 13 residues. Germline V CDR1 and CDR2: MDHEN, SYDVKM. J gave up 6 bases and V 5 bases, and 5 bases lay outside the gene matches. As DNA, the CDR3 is TGTGCCAGCAGTCTAGGGACAGGGAGCGAGCAGTACGTC. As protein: CASSLGTGSEQYV.

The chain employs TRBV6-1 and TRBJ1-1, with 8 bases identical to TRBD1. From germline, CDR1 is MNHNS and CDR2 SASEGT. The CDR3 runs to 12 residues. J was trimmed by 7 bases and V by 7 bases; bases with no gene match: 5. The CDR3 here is CASKSGGLEAFF. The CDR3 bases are TGTGCCAGCAAGTCAGGGGGCCTTGAAGCTTTCTTT.

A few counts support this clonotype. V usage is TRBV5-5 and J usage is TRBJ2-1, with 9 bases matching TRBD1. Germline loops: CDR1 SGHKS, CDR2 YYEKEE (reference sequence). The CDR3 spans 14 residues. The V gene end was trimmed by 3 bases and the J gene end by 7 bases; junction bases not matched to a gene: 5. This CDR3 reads CASSSGQGGNEQFF. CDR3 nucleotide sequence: TGTGCCAGCAGCTCGGGACAGGGAGGTAATGAGCAGTTCTTC.

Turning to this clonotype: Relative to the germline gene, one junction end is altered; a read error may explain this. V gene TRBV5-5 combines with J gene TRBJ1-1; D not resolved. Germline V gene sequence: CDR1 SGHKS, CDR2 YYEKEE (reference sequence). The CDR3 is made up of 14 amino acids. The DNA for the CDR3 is TGTGCCAGCAGCTTGGTAGGGTGGAACTCTGAAGCTTTCTTT. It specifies CASSLVGWNSEAFF.

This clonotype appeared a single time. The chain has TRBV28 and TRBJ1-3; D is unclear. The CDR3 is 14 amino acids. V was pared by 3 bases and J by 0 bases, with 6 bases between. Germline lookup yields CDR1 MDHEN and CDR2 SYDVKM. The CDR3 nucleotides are TGTGCCAGCAGTTTCGCCAACTCTGGAAACACCATATATTTT. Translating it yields CASSFANSGNTIYF.

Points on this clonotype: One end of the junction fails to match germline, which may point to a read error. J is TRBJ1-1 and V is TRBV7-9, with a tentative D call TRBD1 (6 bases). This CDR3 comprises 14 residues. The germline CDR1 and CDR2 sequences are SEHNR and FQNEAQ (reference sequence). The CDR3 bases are TGTGTCAGCAGCTTATTAGGACAGTCGGAAGAAGCTTTCTTT. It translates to CVSSLLGQSEEAFF.

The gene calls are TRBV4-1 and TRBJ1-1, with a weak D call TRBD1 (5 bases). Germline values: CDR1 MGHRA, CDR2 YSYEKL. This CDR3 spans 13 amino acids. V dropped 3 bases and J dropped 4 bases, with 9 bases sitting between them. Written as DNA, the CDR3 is TGCGCCAGCAGCCAGGGGGGTTTCACTGAAGCTTTCTTT. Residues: CASSQGGFTEAFF.

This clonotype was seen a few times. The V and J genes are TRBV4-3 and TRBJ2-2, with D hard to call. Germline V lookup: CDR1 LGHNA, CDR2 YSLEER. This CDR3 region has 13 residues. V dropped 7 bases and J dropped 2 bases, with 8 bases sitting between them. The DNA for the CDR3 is TGCGCCAGCAAAAGTAGCAACACCGGGGAGCTGTTTTTT. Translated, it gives CASKSSNTGELFF.

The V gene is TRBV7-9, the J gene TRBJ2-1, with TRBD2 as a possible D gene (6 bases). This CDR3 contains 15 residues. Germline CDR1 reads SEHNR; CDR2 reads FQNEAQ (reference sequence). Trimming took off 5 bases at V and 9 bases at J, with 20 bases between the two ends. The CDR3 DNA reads TGTGCCAGCAGCCGGGAAATATCGGAGGGCCTTGAGCAGTTCTTC. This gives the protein CASSREISEGLEQFF.

CDR3 residues: CASSYGGSYSNQPQHF. CDR3 DNA sequence: TGTGCCAGCAGTTACGGAGGCAGTTATAGCAATCAGCCCCAGCATTTT. V gene TRBV6-2 or TRBV6-3 combines with J gene TRBJ1-5, with D unresolved. The germline V and J ends were trimmed by 2 bases and 0 bases, with 11 bases remaining between them. Germline CDR1 reads MNHEY; CDR2 reads SVGEGT. The CDR3 loop spans 16 amino acids.

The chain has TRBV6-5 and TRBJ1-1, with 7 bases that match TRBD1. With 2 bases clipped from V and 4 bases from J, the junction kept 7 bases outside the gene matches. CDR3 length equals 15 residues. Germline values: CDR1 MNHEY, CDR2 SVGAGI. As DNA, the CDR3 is TGTGCCAGCAGTTACGAAGTGGCAGGGGGCACTGAAGCTTTCTTT. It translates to CASSYEVAGGTEAFF.

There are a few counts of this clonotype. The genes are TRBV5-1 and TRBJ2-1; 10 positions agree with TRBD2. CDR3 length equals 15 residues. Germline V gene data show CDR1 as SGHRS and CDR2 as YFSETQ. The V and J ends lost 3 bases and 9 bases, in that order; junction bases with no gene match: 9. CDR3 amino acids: CASSWTSGGAREQFF. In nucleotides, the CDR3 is TGCGCCAGCAGCTGGACGAGCGGGGGGGCGCGTGAGCAGTTCTTC.

CDR3 amino acids: CSAVGAGRYNEQFF. The CDR3 region has the DNA TGCAGCGCTGTGGGGGCAGGGAGGTACAATGAGCAGTTCTTC. This chain uses TRBV29-1 with TRBJ2-1; D could derive from TRBD1 or TRBD2 (6 bases each). Germline-derived CDR1 and CDR2 are SQVTM and ANQGSEA. The CDR3 sequence is 14 residues long. Trimming stripped 7 bases from V and 4 bases from J, with 17 bases between.

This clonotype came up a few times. CDR3 coding DNA: TGCAGCGTTGAAGACCCTAGCGGATCCTACAATGAGCAGTTCTTC. Translation: CSVEDPSGSYNEQFF. V and J are TRBV29-1 and TRBJ2-1; 7 positions match TRBD2. The CDR3 consists of 15 residues. V shed 0 bases, J shed 1 base, and the junction held 3 bases outside the gene matches. The germline V gene encodes CDR1 SQVTM and CDR2 ANQGSEA.

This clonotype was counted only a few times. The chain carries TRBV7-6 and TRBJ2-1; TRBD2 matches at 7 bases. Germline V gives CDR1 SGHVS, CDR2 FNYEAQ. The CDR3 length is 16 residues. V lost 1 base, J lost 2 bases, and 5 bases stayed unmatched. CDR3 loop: CASSLGGAGTYNEQFF. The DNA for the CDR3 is TGTGCCAGCAGCTTAGGAGGAGCGGGGACCTACAATGAGCAGTTCTTC. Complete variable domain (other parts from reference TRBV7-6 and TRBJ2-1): GAGVSQSPRYKVTKRGQDVALRCDPISGHVSLYWYRQALGQGPEFLTYFNYEAQQDKSGLPNDRFSAERPEGSISTLTIQRTEQRDSAMYRCASSLGGAGTYNEQFFGPGTRLTVL.

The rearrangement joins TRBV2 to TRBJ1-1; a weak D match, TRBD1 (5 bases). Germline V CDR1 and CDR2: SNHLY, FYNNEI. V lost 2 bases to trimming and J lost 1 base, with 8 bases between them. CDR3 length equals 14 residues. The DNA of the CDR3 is TGTGCCAGCAGTGAACTTACAGGGAACACTGAAGCTTTCTTT. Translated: CASSELTGNTEAFF.